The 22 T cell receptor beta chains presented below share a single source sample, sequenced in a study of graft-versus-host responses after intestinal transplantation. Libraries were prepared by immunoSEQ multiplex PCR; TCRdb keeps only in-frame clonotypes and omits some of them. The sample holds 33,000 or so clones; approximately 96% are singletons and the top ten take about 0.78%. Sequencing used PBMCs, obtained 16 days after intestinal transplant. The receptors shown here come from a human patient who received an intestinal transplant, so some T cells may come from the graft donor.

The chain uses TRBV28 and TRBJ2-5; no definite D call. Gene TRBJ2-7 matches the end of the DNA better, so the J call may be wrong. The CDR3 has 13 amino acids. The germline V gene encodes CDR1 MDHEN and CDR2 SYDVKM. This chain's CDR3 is CASSEIMVYEQYF. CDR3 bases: TGTGCCAGCAGTGAAATCATGGTCTACGAGCAGTACTTC.

The CDR3: CASSFGATGELFF. CDR3 bases: TGTGCCAGCAGCTTCGGGGCCACCGGGGAGCTGTTTTTT. The J gene is TRBJ2-2, the V gene TRBV5-6; D possibly uses TRBD1 or TRBD2 (5 bases each). Germline CDR1 and CDR2: SGHDT and YYEEEE. The V end was cut by 2 bases, the J end by 4 bases, with 6 bases between. The CDR3 has 13 residues.

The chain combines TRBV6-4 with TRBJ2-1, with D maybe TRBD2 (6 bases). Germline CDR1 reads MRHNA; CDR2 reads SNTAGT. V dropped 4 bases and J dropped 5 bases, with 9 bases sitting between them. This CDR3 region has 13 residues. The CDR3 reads CASSGVADNEQFF. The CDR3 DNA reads TGTGCCAGCAGTGGGGTAGCGGACAATGAGCAGTTCTTC.

The CDR3 region is CAWTQGDQPQHF. The CDR3 bases are TGTGCCTGGACACAGGGAGATCAGCCCCAGCATTTT. The rearrangement links TRBV30 to TRBJ1-5, with D possibly matching TRBD1 (6 bases). Germline lookup yields CDR1 GTSNPN and CDR2 SVGIG (reference sequence). CDR3 length: 12 residues. Deletions cut 4 bases from V and 5 bases from J, with 9 bases between.

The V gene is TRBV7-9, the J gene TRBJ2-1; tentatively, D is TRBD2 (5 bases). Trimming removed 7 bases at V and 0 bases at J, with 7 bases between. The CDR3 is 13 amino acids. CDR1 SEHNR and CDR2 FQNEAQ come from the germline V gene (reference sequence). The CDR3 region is CASTRGSYNEQFF. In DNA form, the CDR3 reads TGTGCCAGCACACGGGGCTCCTACAATGAGCAGTTCTTC.

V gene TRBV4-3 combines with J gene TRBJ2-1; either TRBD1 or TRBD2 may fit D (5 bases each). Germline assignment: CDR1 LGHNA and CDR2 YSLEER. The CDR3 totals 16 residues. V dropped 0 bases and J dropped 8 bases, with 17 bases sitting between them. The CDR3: CASSQEPGRTGHEQFF. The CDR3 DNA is TGCGCCAGCAGCCAAGAGCCGGGACGCACGGGGCATGAGCAGTTCTTC.

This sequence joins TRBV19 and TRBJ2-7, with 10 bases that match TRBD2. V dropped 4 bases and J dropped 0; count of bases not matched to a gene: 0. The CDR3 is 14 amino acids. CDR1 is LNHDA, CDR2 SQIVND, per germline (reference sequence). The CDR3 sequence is CASSTSGSSYEQYF. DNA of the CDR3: TGTGCCAGTAGTACTAGCGGGAGCTCCTACGAGCAGTACTTC.

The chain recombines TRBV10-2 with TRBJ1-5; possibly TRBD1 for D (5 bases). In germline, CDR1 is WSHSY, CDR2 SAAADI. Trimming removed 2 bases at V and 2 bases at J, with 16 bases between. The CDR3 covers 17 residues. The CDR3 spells CASSEVQAGWGNQPQHF. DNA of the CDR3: TGCGCCAGCAGTGAGGTACAGGCGGGGTGGGGCAATCAGCCCCAGCATTTT.

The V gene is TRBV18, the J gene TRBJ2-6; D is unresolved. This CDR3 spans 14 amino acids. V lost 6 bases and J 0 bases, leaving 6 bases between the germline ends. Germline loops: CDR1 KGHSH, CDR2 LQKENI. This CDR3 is CASSDFSGANVLTF. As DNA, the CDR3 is TGTGCCAGCTCCGACTTCTCTGGGGCCAACGTCCTGACTTTC.

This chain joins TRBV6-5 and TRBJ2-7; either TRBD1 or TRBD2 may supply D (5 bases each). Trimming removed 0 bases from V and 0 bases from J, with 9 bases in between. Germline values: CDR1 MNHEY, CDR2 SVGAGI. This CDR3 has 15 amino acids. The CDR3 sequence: CASSYSAGSSYEQYF. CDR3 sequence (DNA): TGTGCCAGCAGTTACTCGGCAGGGAGCTCCTACGAGCAGTACTTC.

This chain's CDR3 is CASSLSGGDRGTYEQYF. The CDR3 nucleotides read TGTGCCAGCAGTTTATCGGGGGGCGACAGGGGAACCTACGAGCAGTACTTC. This chain uses TRBV27 with TRBJ2-7; 8 nucleotides align to TRBD1. The CDR3 has 17 residues. Germline loops: CDR1 MNHEY, CDR2 SMNVEV (reference sequence). Trimming cost V 0 bases and J 2 bases; bases outside gene matches: 9.

CDR3 residues: CASSWTGGTGNTIYF. DNA for the CDR3: TGTGCCAGCAGCTGGACAGGGGGCACTGGAAACACCATATATTTT. J is TRBJ1-3 and V is TRBV7-3; 11 bases agree with TRBD1. The CDR3 is 15 amino acids. Germline CDR1 and CDR2: SGHTA and FQGTGA. The junction had 1 base not matched to a gene; V was cut back by 4 bases and J by 2 bases.

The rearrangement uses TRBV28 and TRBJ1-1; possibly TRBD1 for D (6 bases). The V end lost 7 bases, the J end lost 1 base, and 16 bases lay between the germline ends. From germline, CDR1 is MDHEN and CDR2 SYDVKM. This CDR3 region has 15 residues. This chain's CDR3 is CASTFFGGQNTEAFF. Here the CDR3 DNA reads TGTGCCAGCACTTTCTTCGGGGGACAGAACACTGAAGCTTTCTTT.

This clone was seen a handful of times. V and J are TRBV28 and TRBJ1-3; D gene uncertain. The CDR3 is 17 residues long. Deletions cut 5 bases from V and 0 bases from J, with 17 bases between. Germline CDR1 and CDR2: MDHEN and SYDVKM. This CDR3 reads CASSLHRGVPSGNTIYF. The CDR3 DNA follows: TGTGCCAGCAGTCTGCACCGGGGAGTACCCTCTGGAAACACCATATATTTT.

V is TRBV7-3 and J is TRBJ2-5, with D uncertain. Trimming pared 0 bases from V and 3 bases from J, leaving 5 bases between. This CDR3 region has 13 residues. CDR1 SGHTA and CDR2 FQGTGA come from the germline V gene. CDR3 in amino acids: CASSLTGKETQYF. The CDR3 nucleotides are TGTGCCAGCAGCTTAACCGGAAAAGAGACCCAGTACTTC.

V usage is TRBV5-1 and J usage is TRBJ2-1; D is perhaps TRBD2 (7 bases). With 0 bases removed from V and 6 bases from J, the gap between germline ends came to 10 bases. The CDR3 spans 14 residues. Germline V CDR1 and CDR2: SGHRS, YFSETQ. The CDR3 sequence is CASSLARGGNEQFF. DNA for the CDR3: TGCGCCAGCAGCTTGGCGAGGGGGGGCAATGAGCAGTTCTTC. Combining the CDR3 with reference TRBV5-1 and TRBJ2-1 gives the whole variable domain KAGVTQTPRYLIKTRGQQVTLSCSPISGHRSVSWYQQTPGQGLQFLFEYFSETQRNKGNFPGRFSGRQFSNSRSEMNVSTLELGDSALYLCASSLARGGNEQFFGPGTRLTVL.

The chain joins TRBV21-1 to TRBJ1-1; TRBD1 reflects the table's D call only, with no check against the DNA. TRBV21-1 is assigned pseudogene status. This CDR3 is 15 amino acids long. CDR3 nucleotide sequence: TGTGCCAGCAGCGCGCCAGGGGGGAGGAACACTGAAGCTTTCTTT. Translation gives CASSAPGGRNTEAFF.

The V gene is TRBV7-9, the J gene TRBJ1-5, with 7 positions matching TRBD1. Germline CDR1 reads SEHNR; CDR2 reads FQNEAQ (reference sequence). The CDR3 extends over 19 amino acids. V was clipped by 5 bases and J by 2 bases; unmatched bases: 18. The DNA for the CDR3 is TGTGCCAGCAGCCTAGGACCCGACAGGGATTATCCGGGCAATCAGCCCCAGCATTTT. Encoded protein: CASSLGPDRDYPGNQPQHF.

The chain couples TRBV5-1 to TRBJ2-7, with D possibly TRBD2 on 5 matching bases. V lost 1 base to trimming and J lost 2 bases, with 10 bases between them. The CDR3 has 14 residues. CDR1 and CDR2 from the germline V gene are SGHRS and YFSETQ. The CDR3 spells CASSLRGPPYEQYF. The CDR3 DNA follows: TGCGCCAGCAGCTTGCGAGGGCCGCCCTACGAGCAGTACTTC.

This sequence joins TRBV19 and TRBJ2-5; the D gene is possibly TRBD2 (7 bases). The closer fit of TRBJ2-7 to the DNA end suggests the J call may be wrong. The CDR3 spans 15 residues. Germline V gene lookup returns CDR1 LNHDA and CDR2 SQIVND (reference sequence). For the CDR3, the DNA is TGTGCCAGTCGTGGGGGGGGCTCCGGACACTACGAGCAGTACTTC. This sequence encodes CASRGGGSGHYEQYF.

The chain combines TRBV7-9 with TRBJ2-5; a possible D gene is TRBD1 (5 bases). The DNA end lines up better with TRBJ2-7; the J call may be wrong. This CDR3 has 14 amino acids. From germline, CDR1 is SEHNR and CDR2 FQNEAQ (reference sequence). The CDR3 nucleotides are TGTGCCAGCAGCTTAGAAAGGGGCCCCTACGAGCAGTACTTC. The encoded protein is CASSLERGPYEQYF.

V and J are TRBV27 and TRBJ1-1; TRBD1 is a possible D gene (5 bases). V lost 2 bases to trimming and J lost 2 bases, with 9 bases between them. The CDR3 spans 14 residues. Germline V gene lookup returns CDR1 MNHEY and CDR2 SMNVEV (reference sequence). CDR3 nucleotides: TGTGCCAGCAGTTTACGTAGGGACAACACTGAAGCTTTCTTT. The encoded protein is CASSLRRDNTEAFF.